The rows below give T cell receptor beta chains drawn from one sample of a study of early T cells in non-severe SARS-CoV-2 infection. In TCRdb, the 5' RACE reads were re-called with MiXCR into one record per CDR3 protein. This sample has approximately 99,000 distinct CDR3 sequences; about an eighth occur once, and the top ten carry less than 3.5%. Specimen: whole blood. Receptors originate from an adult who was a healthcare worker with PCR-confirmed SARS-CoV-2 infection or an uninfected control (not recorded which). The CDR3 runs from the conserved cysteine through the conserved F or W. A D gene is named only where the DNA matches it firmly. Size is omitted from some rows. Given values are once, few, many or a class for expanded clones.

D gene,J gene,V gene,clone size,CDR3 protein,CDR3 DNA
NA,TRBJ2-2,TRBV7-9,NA,CASSHTLVTGELFF,TGTGCCAGCAGTCACACCTTAGTCACCGGGGAGCTGTTTTTT
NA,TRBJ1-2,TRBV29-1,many,CSAGTGSAGYTF,TGCAGCGCCGGGACCGGCTCGGCTGGCTACACCTTC
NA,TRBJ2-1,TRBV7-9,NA,CASSPSWSGSSYNEQFF,TGTGCCAGCAGCCCCTCGTGGAGCGGCAGCTCCTACAATGAGCAGTTCTTC
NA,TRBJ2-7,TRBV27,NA,CASSLRRTPYEQYF,TGTGCCAGCAGTTTGAGGCGGACCCCCTACGAGCAGTACTTC
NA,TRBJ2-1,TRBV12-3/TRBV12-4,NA,CASSWDYNEQFF,TGTGCCAGCAGTTGGGATTACAATGAGCAGTTCTTC
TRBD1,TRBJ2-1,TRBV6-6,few,CASTPWGGTGGVSYNEQFF,TGTGCCAGCACCCCGTGGGGCGGGACAGGGGGAGTTTCCTACAATGAGCAGTTCTTC
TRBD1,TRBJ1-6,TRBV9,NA,CASSVGTGGNSPLHF,TGTGCCAGCAGCGTGGGGACAGGGGGCAATTCACCCCTCCACTTT
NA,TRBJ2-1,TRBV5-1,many,CASSLLSSSYNEQFF,TGCGCCAGCAGCTTGCTCTCCAGCTCCTACAATGAGCAGTTCTTC
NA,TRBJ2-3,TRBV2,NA,CASRDNADTQYF,TGTGCCAGCAGGGACAATGCAGATACGCAGTATTTT
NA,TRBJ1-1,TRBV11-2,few,CASSPERGNSEAFF,TGTGCCAGCAGCCCCGAGCGCGGGAACAGTGAAGCTTTCTTT
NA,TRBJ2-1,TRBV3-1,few,CASSQEPSYNEQFF,TGTGCCAGCAGCCAAGAACCCTCCTACAATGAGCAGTTCTTC
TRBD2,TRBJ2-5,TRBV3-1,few,CASKGTSGGKTQYF,TGTGCCAGCAAGGGGACTAGCGGGGGGAAGACCCAGTACTTC
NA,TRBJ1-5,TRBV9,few,CASSAGSQPQHF,TGTGCCAGCAGCGCAGGGTCACAGCCCCAGCATTTT
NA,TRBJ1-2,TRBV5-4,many,CASSPYNYGYTF,TGTGCCAGCAGCCCTTATAACTATGGCTACACCTTC
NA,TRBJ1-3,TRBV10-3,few,CAISPDLSGNTIYF,TGTGCCATCAGTCCGGACCTCTCTGGAAACACCATATATTTT
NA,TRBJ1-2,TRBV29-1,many,CSVVSRGSSYGYTF,TGCAGCGTCGTCTCCAGGGGTAGTTCATACGGCTACACCTTC
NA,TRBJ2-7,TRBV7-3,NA,CASSSTTVAEQYF,TGTGCCAGCAGCTCAACCACAGTGGCCGAGCAGTACTTC
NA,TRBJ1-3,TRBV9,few,CASSVDWRGGNTIYF,TGTGCCAGCAGCGTAGATTGGCGTGGCGGAAACACCATATATTTT
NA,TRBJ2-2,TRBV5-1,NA,CASSLYQGSGELFF,TGCGCCAGCAGCTTGTACCAGGGCTCCGGGGAGCTGTTTTTT
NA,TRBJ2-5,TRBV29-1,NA,CSVEADRKTQYF,TGCAGCGTTGAAGCTGATAGGAAGACCCAGTACTTC
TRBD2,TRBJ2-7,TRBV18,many,CASSPVAGTTYEQYF,TGTGCCAGCTCCCCAGTAGCGGGGACAACCTACGAGCAGTACTTC
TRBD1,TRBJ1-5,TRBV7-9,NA,CASSYQGAGNQPQHF,TGTGCCAGCAGCTATCAGGGGGCGGGCAATCAGCCCCAGCATTTT
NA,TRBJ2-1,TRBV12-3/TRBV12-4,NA,CASSPYLLSYNEQFF,TGTGCCAGCAGTCCCTACCTCCTCTCCTACAATGAGCAGTTCTTC
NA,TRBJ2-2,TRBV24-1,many,CATSSNPPGTENTGELFF,TGTGCCACCAGCTCAAATCCCCCCGGGACGGAGAACACCGGGGAGCTGTTTTTT
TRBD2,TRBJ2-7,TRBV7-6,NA,CASSLVPSGAYSYEQYF,TGTGCCAGCAGCTTAGTCCCCAGCGGGGCTTACTCCTACGAGCAGTACTTC
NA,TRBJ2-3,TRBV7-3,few,CASSPRGGTDTQYF,TGTGCCAGCAGTCCTAGGGGCGGCACAGATACGCAGTATTTT
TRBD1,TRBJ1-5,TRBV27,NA,CASRDRANQPQHF,TGTGCCAGCAGAGACAGGGCGAATCAGCCCCAGCATTTT
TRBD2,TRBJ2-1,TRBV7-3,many,CASSPGGSGKNEQFF,TGTGCCAGCAGCCCTGGCGGTAGCGGGAAGAATGAGCAGTTCTTC
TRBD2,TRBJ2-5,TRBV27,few,CASSLYTAGGHGVQYF,TGTGCCAGCAGTTTATATACAGCGGGGGGCCACGGAGTCCAGTACTTC
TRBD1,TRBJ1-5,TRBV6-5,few,CASSRGGLGQPQHF,TGTGCCAGCAGTCGAGGGGGCTTGGGTCAGCCCCAGCATTTT